This TCR beta chain was identified in a study of shared clonotypes between healthy human individuals. Study conclusions and caveats: Enrolling few donors narrowed the genetic and exposure-history diversity that was represented. In general, naive subsets displayed greater estimated richness than memory subsets did.

The CDR3 contains 19 residues. The germline V gene has CDR1 SGHNT and CDR2 YYREEE (reference sequence). J lost 8 bases, V lost 4 bases, and 17 bases had no gene match. Libraries were prepared by immunoSEQ multiplex PCR; TCRdb keeps only in-frame clonotypes and omits some of them. The table lists about 2.4 million clones, approximately 93% of them singletons. The table lists this clone with a count of one. The antigen is not known. The clonotype comes from a man between 18 and 29 years old in good health. Some clones in this sample may be carry-over from other donors' samples. The chain couples TRBV5-4 to TRBJ2-1; 14 bases line up with TRBD2. The source material was naive CD4+ T cells from PBMCs. Documented subset: CD45RA+ positively selected. The CDR3 here is CASSLEVGLAGGPVYEQFF. Written as DNA, the CDR3 is TGTGCCAGCAGCCTAGAAGTAGGACTAGCGGGAGGACCCGTCTATGAGCAGTTCTTC.